This T cell receptor beta chain was captured in a study of T cell responses to AZD1222 COVID-19 vaccine. Regarding the study as a whole: Sampling captured repertoires only after the peak T cell response. Nearly half of the spike-specific TCRs reportedly recognize variant regions that carry no mutations. There were mostly white British donors and more females than males, and clonal diversity was possibly underestimated.

In regard to this clone: What it recognizes is unknown.

Germline V gives CDR1 MNHEY, CDR2 SMNVEV (reference sequence). This CDR3 has 15 amino acids. V shed 6 bases and J 2 bases; nucleotides not matched to a gene: 8. Sequencing was performed with immunoSEQ multiplex PCR; in TCRdb, only in-frame clones are kept and a portion is missing. The data contain over 110,000 clones, 92% of them seen just once; the ten biggest clones take up roughly 9.9%. The sequence came from an adult who received the AZD1222 COVID-19 vaccine. The sequenced sample was peripheral blood, obtained 28 days after the second AZD1222 dose. This sequence joins TRBV27 and TRBJ1-2, with TRBD1 matching 8 bases. The CDR3 region is CASRVGTGLNYGYTF. CDR3 coding DNA: TGTGCCAGCAGGGTCGGGACAGGCCTAAACTATGGCTACACCTTC.